This entry features one TCR beta chain sequence. This entry belongs to a study of cytomegalovirus exposure and HLA in healthy donors. The PCR contained 60 Vbeta and 13 Jbeta primers. Here immunoSEQ multiplex PCR was the method, and the copy in TCRdb shows in-frame clones only, minus some. The data contain about 210,000 clones, roughly 86% of them seen just once; the ten biggest clones take up more than 3%. When sampled, the donors appeared nominally healthy, though they likely had unrecorded immune exposures. The source material was PBMCs. The TCR sequence derives from a man aged 40-49 years in good health and CMV-seropositive.

The CDR3 reads CASSQETRTSGGNNEQFF. The DNA for the CDR3 is TGCGCCAGCAGCCAAGAAACAAGGACTAGCGGGGGAAACAATGAGCAGTTCTTC. The chain recombines TRBV4-1 with TRBJ2-1; 13 bases are shared with TRBD2. The germline V gene has CDR1 MGHRA and CDR2 YSYEKL. The CDR3 has 18 residues. Losses at the gene ends were 0 bases for V and 5 bases for J; bases not matched to a gene: 7.